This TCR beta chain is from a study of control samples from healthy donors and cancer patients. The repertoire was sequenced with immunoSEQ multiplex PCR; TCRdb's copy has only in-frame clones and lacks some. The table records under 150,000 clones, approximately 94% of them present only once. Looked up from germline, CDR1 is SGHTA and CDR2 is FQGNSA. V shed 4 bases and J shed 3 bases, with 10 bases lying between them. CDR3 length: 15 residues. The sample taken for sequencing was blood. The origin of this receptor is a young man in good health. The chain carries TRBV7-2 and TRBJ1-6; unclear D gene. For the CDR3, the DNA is TGTGCCAGCAGCTCCGGGGAGAACTATAATTCACCCCTCCACTTT. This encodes CASSSGENYNSPLHF.